Listed below are T cell receptor beta chains from one sample, sequenced in a study of a mutant IDH1 vaccine in newly diagnosed glioma. For these TCRs, the target antigens are not known. The assay was immunoSEQ multiplex PCR, and TCRdb's table has in-frame clones only and misses some. The table lists 40,000 to 50,000 clones, around 82% of them singletons. The material sequenced was PBMCs, taken from a glioma patient whose treatment included an IDH1 peptide vaccine. These TCRs come from a man between 18 and 35 years old with glioma. Some clones in this sample may be carry-over from other donors' samples. Both conserved end residues are part of each CDR3. Each record gives: D gene, V gene, clone size, J gene, CDR3 DNA, CDR3 protein. The D gene is left open where the match is weak. Only some rows state a clone size, as once, few, many or a class for expanded clones.

.	TRBV7-9	.	TRBJ2-3	TGTGCCAGCAGCTTAGGCGTGAGCACAGATACGCAGTATTTT	CASSLGVSTDTQYF
.	TRBV4-3	.	TRBJ2-5	TGCGCCAGCAGCCAAGGCCGGGGGGCCCACGAGACCCAGTACTTC	CASSQGRGAHETQYF
TRBD1	TRBV5-5	.	TRBJ2-7	TGTGCCAGCAGCGCCCCACAGGGGGCCTCCTACGAGCAGTACTTC	CASSAPQGASYEQYF
.	TRBV27	.	TRBJ1-1	TGTGCCAGCACCACCATAGGAGAAACTGAAGCTTTCTTT	CASTTIGETEAFF
.	TRBV7-9	.	TRBJ2-2	TGTGCCGTAAAGCCCGGGGTGGCCGGGGAGCTGTTTTTT	CAVKPGVAGELFF
.	TRBV7-2	.	TRBJ2-7	TGTGCCAGCAGCTTCACAGGAGGCTACGAGCAGTACTTC	CASSFTGGYEQYF
.	TRBV11-2	.	TRBJ2-7	TGTGCCAGCAGCGCCCGGACCGGGGAGCAGTACTTC	CASSARTGEQYF
.	TRBV5-8	.	TRBJ1-6	TGTGCCAGCAGCTTAAAAACGAGCTCCTATAATTCACCCCTCCACTTT	CASSLKTSSYNSPLHF
.	TRBV28	.	TRBJ1-5	TGTGCCAGCAGTTTACAGGGTGTCCGGAATCAGCCCCAGCATTTT	CASSLQGVRNQPQHF
.	TRBV7-2	.	TRBJ2-2	TGTGCCAGCAGCCGGGACCGCCCGGAGCTGTTTTTT	CASSRDRPELFF
.	TRBV25-1	.	TRBJ1-2	TGTGCCAGCAGTGCCCAAGGACGGGCAAGAGGCTACACCTTC	CASSAQGRARGYTF
.	TRBV5-1	once	TRBJ2-4	TGCGCCAGCAGCTTGAGTTTTGCACAGGGCATGAACATTCAGTACTTC	CASSLSFAQGMNIQYF
.	TRBV5-4	few	TRBJ2-7	TGTGCCAGCAGCTTGGGACCGAGGGACTACGAGCAGTACTTC	CASSLGPRDYEQYF
.	TRBV4-3	.	TRBJ1-1	TGCGCCAGCAGCCAAGATAGTAAAACGGCGAACACTGAAGCTTTCTTT	CASSQDSKTANTEAFF
.	TRBV7-3	.	TRBJ1-6	TGTGCCAGCAGCTTAACCGGGGGCTCCTATAATTCACCCCTCCACTTT	CASSLTGGSYNSPLHF
.	TRBV27	.	TRBJ1-5	TGTGCCAGCTGCCGGGGAGGCAATCAGCCCCAGCATTTT	CASCRGGNQPQHF
.	TRBV4-3	.	TRBJ1-1	TGCGCCACCTCGGGTGACTGGAACACTGAAGCTTTCTTT	CATSGDWNTEAFF
TRBD1	TRBV19	.	TRBJ1-5	TGTGCCAGTAGTCGGACAGGGGTTTATAGCAATCAGCCCCAGCATTTT	CASSRTGVYSNQPQHF
.	TRBV9	.	TRBJ2-3	TGTGCCAGCAGCGTATCGCGGGCGGGGGCCGGCACAGATACGCAGTATTTT	CASSVSRAGAGTDTQYF
TRBD1	TRBV9	.	TRBJ1-2	TGTGCCAGCCGGGACAGGGGTTATGGCTACACCTTC	CASRDRGYGYTF
TRBD1	TRBV9	.	TRBJ1-2	TGTGCCAGCAGGAAGGGACAGGGTGCCTATGGCTACACCTTC	CASRKGQGAYGYTF
.	TRBV5-1	.	TRBJ1-2	TGCGCCAGCAGCCTGACCGACCCCTGGTATGGCTACACCTTC	CASSLTDPWYGYTF
.	TRBV29-1	.	TRBJ1-4	TGCAGCGTTGTGGAGGTGGCTAATGAAAAACTGTTTTTT	CSVVEVANEKLFF
.	TRBV5-5	.	TRBJ1-6	TGTGCCAGCAGCCCGAGCATAGGGGGTCTCCATTCACCCCTCCACTTT	CASSPSIGGLHSPLHF
.	TRBV6-5	.	TRBJ1-2	TGTGCCAGCAAGGAAGGGTCGCGCGGCTACACCTTC	CASKEGSRGYTF
.	TRBV5-1	.	TRBJ2-2	TGCGCCAGCAGTGCGGCTGGGGAGCTGTTTTTT	CASSAAGELFF
.	TRBV7-9	.	TRBJ1-2	TGTGCCAGCAGCCAGCCACTGAACTATGGCTACACCTTC	CASSQPLNYGYTF
.	TRBV5-1	.	TRBJ1-4	TGCGCCAGCAGCTTGGGATCAGGGTATGAAAAACTGTTTTTT	CASSLGSGYEKLFF
TRBD1	TRBV5-1	.	TRBJ1-6	TGCGCCAGCAGCTTGAAAATTACCAAGGGGGCCTTAGGTTCACCCCTCCACTTT	CASSLKITKGALGSPLHF
.	TRBV30	.	TRBJ2-3	TGTGCCTGGTCCAAAACGGGGCTAGCAGATACGCAGTATTTT	CAWSKTGLADTQYF
.	TRBV5-1	.	TRBJ2-1	TGCGCCAGCAGCTTGGGGGGGCTACCGGCCTCCTACAATGAGCAGTTCTTC	CASSLGGLPASYNEQFF
TRBD1	TRBV28	.	TRBJ1-5	TGTGCCAGCTCTTCCCTGCGGGACAGGGATTTT	CASSSLRDRDF
.	TRBV15	few	TRBJ2-2	TGTGCCACCAGCAGAGGGACAGCCCTCGCGAACACCGGGGAGCTGTTTTTT	CATSRGTALANTGELFF
.	TRBV30	.	TRBJ1-1	TGTGCCTGGAGAATTCTTGGGATGAACACTGAAGCTTTCTTT	CAWRILGMNTEAFF
.	TRBV5-1	.	TRBJ2-2	TGCGCCAGCAGCTTCGGGCAGAACACCGGGGAGCTGTTTTTT	CASSFGQNTGELFF
.	TRBV9	.	TRBJ2-3	TGTGCCAGCAGCTCCTCGGCGGTGGGGGGAACAGATACGCAGTATTTT	CASSSSAVGGTDTQYF
.	TRBV6-5	.	TRBJ1-2	TGTGCCAGCAGTTACGAAGACGGTGGCTACACCTTC	CASSYEDGGYTF
TRBD2	TRBV4-2	once	TRBJ2-5	TGTGCCAGCAGTCCCCTAGCGGGAGACCAAGAGACCCAGTACTTC	CASSPLAGDQETQYF
.	TRBV7-2	.	TRBJ2-1	TGTGCCAGCAGCTTAGCGCGTAGAGAGCAGTTCTTC	CASSLARREQFF
.	TRBV5-4	few	TRBJ1-2	TGCGCCAGCAGCCAATCGGTAGGGGAACCGTCTGGCTACACCTTC	CASSQSVGEPSGYTF
TRBD1	TRBV5-1	.	TRBJ2-7	TGTGCCAGCAGCCCGACAGGGTCCTCCTACGAGCAGTACTTC	CASSPTGSSYEQYF
.	TRBV6-6	.	TRBJ2-2	TGTGCCAGCAGTTACGAGCTAACAGGGATGGGCGGGGAGCTGTTTTTT	CASSYELTGMGGELFF
.	TRBV7-2	.	TRBJ1-1	TGTGCCAGCAGCTTTGGCACTGAAGCTTTCTTT	CASSFGTEAFF